This entry concerns a single T cell receptor beta chain. This sample stems from a study of blood T cell repertoires in COVID-19. Study background: Whether acute or convalescent, the COVID-19 samples came from the United States, Italy and Spain. PBMCs, B-cell-depleted T cells, or T cells were the source of the cDNA or gDNA that made up the material.

Under the authors' procedure: Reference gene primer amplification yielded estimated nucleated cell counts. The data were produced by immunoSEQ multiplex PCR, yet TCRdb's version contains in-frame clones alone and is incomplete. D and trimming were read from the DNA, whereas the V and J calls and clone size are those reported in that table. Altogether roughly 250,000 clones are present, about 87% being singletons, with the ten largest covering 7.5% to 9%. V shed 8 bases, J shed 2 bases, and the junction held 5 bases outside the gene matches. The CDR3 has 14 amino acids. Germline lookup yields CDR1 KGHSH and CDR2 LQKENI.

V and J are TRBV18 and TRBJ2-5, with 10 bases identical to TRBD1. The TCR comes from a human donor in a cohort sampled during active COVID-19. Sequencing input: peripheral blood. CDR3 amino acids: CASRRTGGQETQYF. The CDR3 DNA is TGTGCCAGCCGGAGGACAGGGGGACAAGAGACCCAGTACTTC.